The 25 T cell receptor beta chains reported below all come from one sample, sequenced in a study of blood T cell repertoires in COVID-19. Repertoires were generated with immunoSEQ multiplex PCR, while TCRdb's copy carries only in-frame clones and drops some. The sample lists more than 300,000 clones, roughly 86% seen once, with around 7.9% in the top ten. Material for sequencing was peripheral blood. These receptors were taken from a woman between 65 and 79 years old with COVID-19, enrolled during active disease.

The rearrangement joins TRBV15 to TRBJ1-2; 12 nucleotides line up with TRBD1. The CDR3 runs to 15 residues. The germline V gene has CDR1 LNHNV and CDR2 YYDKDF (reference sequence). V lost 3 bases to trimming and J lost 4 bases; unmatched junction nucleotides: 3. The CDR3 reads CATSSGTGGSYGYTF. The CDR3 DNA is TGTGCCACCAGCAGCGGGACAGGGGGCAGCTATGGCTACACCTTC.

The genes are TRBV27 and TRBJ2-2; the match to TRBD2 covers 7 bases. V gave up 0 bases and J gave up 7 bases; unmatched junction bases: 2. Germline V gene lookup returns CDR1 MNHEY and CDR2 SMNVEV (reference sequence). This CDR3 contains 14 residues. CDR3 nucleotide sequence: TGTGCCAGCAGTTTATCGGGGGGGATCGGGGAGCTGTTTTTT. It codes for CASSLSGGIGELFF.

The chain has TRBV27 and TRBJ1-5; D unclear. This CDR3 contains 13 residues. Germline loops: CDR1 MNHEY, CDR2 SMNVEV (reference sequence). V lost 6 bases to trimming and J lost 3 bases, with 9 bases between them. CDR3 in amino acids: CASSLGLNQPQHF. The CDR3 region has the DNA TGTGCCAGCAGCCTAGGCCTCAATCAGCCCCAGCATTTT.

This sequence joins TRBV18 and TRBJ1-2, with D possibly TRBD1 on 5 matching bases. The CDR3 contains 15 residues. CDR1 is KGHSH and CDR2 is LQKENI in the germline V gene. The V gene lost 8 bases and the J gene lost 2 bases, with 18 bases spanning the gap. CDR3 loop: CASHPGQGMNYGYTF. For the CDR3, the DNA is TGTGCCAGCCATCCCGGGCAGGGAATGAACTATGGCTACACCTTC.

The V call is TRBV6-2 or TRBV6-3, the J call TRBJ2-7, with a weak D call TRBD1 (6 bases). The CDR3 length is 16 residues. V dropped 0 bases and J dropped 2 bases, with 14 bases sitting between them. The germline gives CDR1 MNHEY, CDR2 SVGEGT. CDR3 DNA: TGTGCCAGCAGTTACTCGTTACAGGGTGGTACCTACGAGCAGTACTTC. It specifies CASSYSLQGGTYEQYF.

The chain is built from TRBV11-2 and TRBJ1-3, with D uncertain. V lost 3 bases, J lost 0 bases, and 12 bases lay in between. The CDR3 is 16 residues long. Germline V gene lookup returns CDR1 SGHAT and CDR2 FQNNGV. The CDR3 bases are TGTGCCAGCAGCTTGGGCCTTTTAAGCTCTGGAAACACCATATATTTT. It specifies CASSLGLLSSGNTIYF.

With respect to this clone: Distinct nucleotide sequences in the sample also encode this CDR3. The chain links TRBV7-3 to TRBJ2-3; D is ambiguous. Germline loops: CDR1 SGHTA, CDR2 FQGTGA. The CDR3 sequence is 12 residues long. V lost 5 bases, J lost 2 bases, and 5 bases lay in between. The CDR3 reads CASSPSTDTQYF. The CDR3 nucleotides are TGTGCCAGCAGCCCCTCCACAGATACGCAGTATTTT.

The chain couples TRBV19 to TRBJ1-5, with no clear D. Trimming stripped 0 bases from V and 1 base from J, with 10 bases between. CDR1 and CDR2 from the germline V gene are LNHDA and SQIVND (reference sequence). This CDR3 comprises 16 residues. CDR3 region: CASSIEYGRSNQPQHF. CDR3 nucleotide sequence: TGTGCCAGTAGTATAGAGTACGGGAGGAGCAATCAGCCCCAGCATTTT.

The chain is built from TRBV3-1 (or the pseudogene TRBV3-2) and TRBJ2-5, with D maybe TRBD1 (5 bases). V was shortened by 0 bases and J by 2 bases, with 13 bases between the two germline ends. Germline V gene lookup returns CDR1 LGHDT and CDR2 YNNKEL (reference sequence). This CDR3 region has 16 residues. CDR3 bases: TGTGCCAGCAGCCAAGATTTAGGGGCAGGGCAAGAGACCCAGTACTTC. Its translation is CASSQDLGAGQETQYF.

Only one count was recorded for this clone. J is TRBJ2-3 and V is TRBV5-1, with TRBD2 matching 12 bases. The CDR3 is 14 residues long. Germline lookup yields CDR1 SGHRS and CDR2 YFSETQ. V trimming: 4 bases; J trimming: 5 bases; junction bases outside the gene matches: 2. The DNA for the CDR3 is TGCGCCAGCAGCCCACTAGCGGGGGGAGATACGCAGTATTTT. Residues: CASSPLAGGDTQYF.

The V gene is TRBV24-1, the J gene TRBJ2-5, with 11 positions matching TRBD2. The CDR3 runs to 17 residues. J was trimmed by 2 bases and V by 3 bases; bases with no gene match: 7. Germline V CDR1 and CDR2: KGHDR, SFDVKD. This chain's CDR3 is CATSDPRLAGTQETQYF. CDR3 nucleotide sequence: TGTGCCACCAGTGATCCGAGACTAGCGGGGACTCAAGAGACCCAGTACTTC.

This clone was picked up one time. This CDR3 is CASVASTEAFF. For the CDR3, the DNA is TGTGCTAGTGTGGCTTCCACTGAAGCTTTCTTT. The V and J genes are TRBV12-5 and TRBJ1-1; D remains unclear. Germline V gene lookup returns CDR1 LGHNT and CDR2 FRNRAP. V lost 7 bases, J lost 4 bases, and 7 bases lay in between. This CDR3 comprises 11 residues.

The chain joins TRBV19 to TRBJ1-1, with 7 bases that match TRBD1. With V trimmed by 7 bases and J by 1 base, 3 bases remained unmatched. The CDR3 contains 13 residues. Germline V gives CDR1 LNHDA, CDR2 SQIVND (reference sequence). The DNA for the CDR3 is TGTGCCAGTAAGGGGGCGGGGAACACTGAAGCTTTCTTT. It encodes CASKGAGNTEAFF.

This chain connects TRBV9 to TRBJ1-2; 9 bases are a match to TRBD1. The CDR3 has 17 residues. Germline lookup yields CDR1 SGDLS and CDR2 YYNGEE. V was pared by 4 bases and J by 2 bases, with 12 bases of the junction left unmatched. CDR3 in DNA: TGTGCCAGCAGCCGTTGGGACAGGGCCAATTTCAACTATGGCTACACCTTC. As protein: CASSRWDRANFNYGYTF.

In DNA, the CDR3 is TGTGCCATCAGGACGACAGAGAACACTGAAGCTTTCTTT. Translating it yields CAIRTTENTEAFF. The J gene is TRBJ1-1, the V gene TRBV10-3, with D perhaps matching TRBD1 (5 bases). Germline V lookup: CDR1 ENHRY, CDR2 SYGVKD. Trimming removed 6 bases at V and 1 base at J, with 9 bases between. The CDR3 is 13 amino acids.

The V gene is TRBV19, the J gene TRBJ1-6; the D gene is possibly TRBD1 (5 bases). CDR1 LNHDA and CDR2 SQIVND come from the germline V gene (reference sequence). There are 15 residues in the CDR3. Trimming cost V 3 bases and J 1 base, with 7 bases left between them. CDR3 DNA sequence: TGTGCCAGTAGTATGCAGGGATCCTATAATTCACCCCTCCACTTT. This gives the protein CASSMQGSYNSPLHF.

The V and J genes are TRBV28 and TRBJ2-3; tentative D call: TRBD1 (5 bases). CDR3 length: 13 amino acids. The germline CDR1 and CDR2 sequences are MDHEN and SYDVKM. Trimming removed 5 bases from V and 4 bases from J, with 10 bases in between. The CDR3 sequence is CASSQTVPDTQYF. The CDR3 DNA reads TGTGCCAGCAGTCAGACAGTACCAGATACGCAGTATTTT.

This chain uses TRBV7-8 with TRBJ2-1; TRBD1 matches 9 bases. Germline V gene sequence: CDR1 SGHVS, CDR2 FQNEAQ. The CDR3 has 17 residues. Trimming took 2 bases from V and 0 from J; bases not matched to a gene: 5. In DNA form, the CDR3 reads TGTGCCAGCAGCTTACTCGGACAGGGGATCTCCTACAATGAGCAGTTCTTC. Its translation: CASSLLGQGISYNEQFF.

The V gene is TRBV28, the J gene TRBJ1-6; the D gene is possibly TRBD1 (6 bases). Germline CDR1 MDHEN, CDR2 SYDVKM. Trimming cost V 6 bases and J 3 bases, with 15 bases left between them. The CDR3 totals 16 residues. The DNA for the CDR3 is TGTGCCAGCAGGACAGGAGAGACCCGCTATAATTCACCCCTCCACTTT. This encodes CASRTGETRYNSPLHF.

The chain links TRBV6-1 to TRBJ1-2, with 8 nucleotides matching TRBD1. Trimming removed 2 bases from V and 4 bases from J; junction bases left unmatched: 12. The CDR3 runs to 17 residues. Germline-derived CDR1 and CDR2 are MNHNS and SASEGT. CDR3 nucleotide sequence: TGTGCCAGCAGTGAATCCTCGGGGCAGGGGGCTTTCTATGGCTACACCTTC. It translates to CASSESSGQGAFYGYTF.

In its sample, this clone was seen once. The J gene is TRBJ2-7, the V gene TRBV6-5; TRBD1 matches at 7 bases. Trimming at V came to 7 bases and at J to 3 bases, leaving 3 bases not matched to a gene. CDR3 size: 12 residues. CDR1 and CDR2 (germline): MNHEY, SVGAGI. The CDR3 loop reads CASMTGSYEQYF. The CDR3 DNA reads as TGTGCCAGCATGACAGGGAGCTACGAGCAGTACTTC.

The chain has TRBV29-1 and TRBJ2-5, with 7 bases matching TRBD1. V shed 2 bases, J shed 5 bases, and the junction held 11 bases outside the gene matches. CDR3 length: 15 residues. In germline, CDR1 is SQVTM, CDR2 ANQGSEA. CDR3 sequence reads: CSVEFTGVLRETQYF. CDR3 nucleotides: TGCAGCGTTGAATTTACAGGGGTGTTGAGGGAGACCCAGTACTTC.

The V gene is TRBV24-1, the J gene TRBJ2-1; TRBD1 is a possible D gene (5 bases). V was pared by 1 base and J by 2 bases, with 17 bases between. Germline V CDR1 and CDR2: KGHDR, SFDVKD. CDR3 length: 18 residues. CDR3 coding DNA: TGTGCCACCAGTGATTTTCAGACTTCGAAGGGGACCTACAATGAGCAGTTCTTC. Amino acids: CATSDFQTSKGTYNEQFF.

The chain combines TRBV14 with TRBJ2-3; D might be TRBD2 (6 bases). Germline values: CDR1 SGHDN, CDR2 FVKESK. V lost 2 bases and J lost 4, with 7 bases in between. This CDR3 is 13 amino acids long. Here the CDR3 DNA reads TGTGCCAGCAGCCAATGGGGGGCAGATACGCAGTATTTT. The encoded protein is CASSQWGADTQYF.

The rearrangement joins TRBV5-1 to TRBJ1-2, with 8 bases identical to TRBD1. The CDR3 loop spans 15 amino acids. Germline-derived CDR1 and CDR2 are SGHRS and YFSETQ. J was trimmed by 4 bases and V by 0 bases; bases with no gene match: 5. CDR3 in amino acids: CASSLEGQGFYGYTF. In DNA, the CDR3 is TGCGCCAGCAGCTTGGAAGGACAGGGTTTCTATGGCTACACCTTC.